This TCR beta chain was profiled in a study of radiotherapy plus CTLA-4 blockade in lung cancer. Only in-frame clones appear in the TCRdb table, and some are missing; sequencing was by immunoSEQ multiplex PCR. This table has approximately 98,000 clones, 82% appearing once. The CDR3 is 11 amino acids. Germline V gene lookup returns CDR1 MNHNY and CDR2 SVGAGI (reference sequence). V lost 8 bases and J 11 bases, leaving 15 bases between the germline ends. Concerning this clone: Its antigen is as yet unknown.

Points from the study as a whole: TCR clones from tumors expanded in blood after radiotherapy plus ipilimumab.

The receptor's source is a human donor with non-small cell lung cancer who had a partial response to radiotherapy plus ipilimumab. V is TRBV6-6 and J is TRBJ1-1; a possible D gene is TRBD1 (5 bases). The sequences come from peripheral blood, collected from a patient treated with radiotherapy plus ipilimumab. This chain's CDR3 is CASGASNAAFF. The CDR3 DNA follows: TGTGCCAGCGGGGCCTCAAACGCGGCTTTCTTT.